This T cell receptor (beta chain) was recorded in a study of cytomegalovirus exposure and HLA in healthy donors. Study results and caveats: The authors later found HLA-associated TCR beta chains more clonally expanded than equally common others. With later analysis, a missense DCLRE1C variant became linked to TCR beta V- and J-gene trimming. Sequence variants that were highly shared formed a cluster that was likely a sequencing artifact. A classifier reportedly called cytomegalovirus status with high sensitivity and specificity.

The PCR made use of 60 Vbeta and 13 Jbeta primers. Data came from immunoSEQ multiplex PCR; TCRdb stores just in-frame clones and leaves some out. The repertoire has roughly 240,000 clones, roughly 82% of them found once; the top ten carry 5% to 6.5%. Only one count was recorded for this clone. Antigen unknown. CDR1 is WNHNN, CDR2 SYGVQD, per germline (reference sequence). V lost 4 bases and J lost 0, with 17 bases in between. The CDR3 consists of 17 residues. The chain has TRBV10-1 and TRBJ2-3; the D gene is possibly TRBD2 (6 bases). Material: PBMCs. The sequence came from a woman aged 40 to 50 in good health and CMV-seropositive. DNA for the CDR3: TGCGCCAGCAGTGGGGAGGAAAAAGAGAGAAGCACAGATACGCAGTATTTT. It codes for CASSGEEKERSTDTQYF.